These 13 T cell receptor beta chains came from one sample sequenced in a study of T cell responses to AZD1222 COVID-19 vaccine. Here immunoSEQ multiplex PCR was the method, and the copy in TCRdb shows in-frame clones only, minus some. The sample holds some 150,000 clones, around nine tenths seen once. The source was peripheral blood, collected on day 0 of AZD1222 vaccination. Source of these receptors: an adult in good health.

The rearrangement joins TRBV19 to TRBJ2-5; D tentatively fits TRBD1 or TRBD2 (6 bases each). Between the trimmed V and J ends, which lost 0 bases and 2 bases, there was a span of 10 bases. The CDR3 is 15 amino acids. Germline V CDR1 and CDR2: LNHDA, SQIVND (reference sequence). The DNA of the CDR3 is TGTGCCAGTAGTATAGATCAGGGGACTCAAGAGACCCAGTACTTC. Translating it yields CASSIDQGTQETQYF.

V usage is TRBV6-2 or TRBV6-3 and J usage is TRBJ1-2; perhaps TRBD1 as D (5 bases). Trimming removed 5 bases at V and 4 bases at J, with 17 bases between. Germline-derived CDR1 and CDR2 are MNHEY and SVGEGT. The CDR3 consists of 15 residues. Here the CDR3 reads CASSPRGGRSYGYTF. The CDR3, as DNA: TGTGCCAGCAGTCCACGGGGGGGTCGAAGCTATGGCTACACCTTC.

J is TRBJ2-7 and V is TRBV6-5; either TRBD1 or TRBD2 may fit D (5 bases each). This CDR3 contains 12 residues. Looked up from germline, CDR1 is MNHEY and CDR2 is SVGAGI. Trimming shortened V by 6 bases and J by 6 bases, and 12 bases separated the two germline ends. CDR3 in amino acids: CASRDGASEQYF. CDR3 sequence (DNA): TGTGCCAGCAGAGACGGGGCCAGCGAGCAGTACTTC.

The chain uses TRBV5-4 and TRBJ1-6, with 8 bases that match TRBD1. The V gene's germline CDR1 is SGHNT and CDR2 YYREEE (reference sequence). The CDR3 length is 16 residues. V gave up 4 bases and J gave up 14 bases; unmatched junction bases: 17. CDR3 DNA: TGTGCCAGCAGCGGAAACCAGGGGGCGCGGGGGACAGCCCTCCACTTT. It specifies CASSGNQGARGTALHF.

The chain combines TRBV19 with TRBJ2-1; D is perhaps TRBD1 (6 bases). Germline values: CDR1 LNHDA, CDR2 SQIVND (reference sequence). The CDR3 runs to 15 residues. V gave up 4 bases and J gave up 0 bases, with 10 bases separating them. The CDR3 region has the DNA TGTGCCAGTAGTAACCAGGGGAGCTCCTACAATGAGCAGTTCTTC. Translated, it gives CASSNQGSSYNEQFF.

The chain recombines TRBV30 with TRBJ1-4, with a weak D call TRBD1 (5 bases). V dropped 1 base and J dropped 12 bases, with 9 bases sitting between them. The CDR3 runs 11 residues. CDR1 is GTSNPN and CDR2 is SVGIG in the germline V gene (reference sequence). The CDR3 loop reads CAWSGREELFF. In DNA form, the CDR3 reads TGTGCCTGGAGTGGCAGGGAAGAACTGTTTTTT.

The chain employs TRBV5-1 and TRBJ2-7; D is unclear. Germline-derived CDR1 and CDR2 are SGHRS and YFSETQ. The CDR3 is 11 amino acids. Between the trimmed V and J ends, which lost 3 bases and 4 bases, there was a span of 5 bases. In DNA, the CDR3 is TGCGCCAGCAGCTCCAAATACGAGCAGTACTTC. It translates to CASSSKYEQYF.

The chain employs TRBV10-3 and TRBJ1-1; D remains unclear. This CDR3 has 15 amino acids. The V end lost 6 bases, the J end lost 1 base, and 15 bases lay between the germline ends. The V gene's germline CDR1 is ENHRY and CDR2 SYGVKD. CDR3 residues: CAIRQENRENTEAFF. The CDR3 region has the DNA TGTGCCATCAGGCAAGAAAATAGGGAGAACACTGAAGCTTTCTTT.

Concerning this clone itself: The same CDR3 arises from other DNA sequences in this sample as well. The chain couples TRBV12-3 or TRBV12-4 to TRBJ2-5; D not resolved. The CDR3 runs to 11 residues. Between the trimmed V and J ends, which lost 2 bases and 5 bases, there was a span of 3 bases. The CDR3, as DNA: TGTGCCAGCAGTTTAAAGGAGACCCAGTACTTC. It is translated as CASSLKETQYF.

J is TRBJ1-2 and V is TRBV29-1, with TRBD1 as a possible D gene (6 bases). The CDR3 is 12 amino acids. Deletions cut 6 bases from V and 4 bases from J, with 12 bases between. Germline CDR1 and CDR2: SQVTM and ANQGSEA. The CDR3, as DNA: TGCAGCGTCCGGACAGTCACCTATGGCTACACCTTC. Its protein is CSVRTVTYGYTF.

V is TRBV24-1 and J is TRBJ1-5, with D uncertain. Deletions cut 5 bases from V and 6 bases from J, with 10 bases between. The CDR3 is made up of 13 amino acids. CDR1 KGHDR and CDR2 SFDVKD come from the germline V gene. The CDR3 bases are TGTGCCACCAGTGTGGGATGGGGTCAGCCCCAGCATTTT. Translation gives CATSVGWGQPQHF.

DNA of the CDR3: TGTGCCAGTAGTGCGAGACAGTATACCGGGGAGCTGTTTTTT. This sequence encodes CASSARQYTGELFF. This chain joins TRBV19 and TRBJ2-2; a weak D match, TRBD1 (5 bases). CDR1 and CDR2 from the germline V gene are LNHDA and SQIVND (reference sequence). This CDR3 has 14 amino acids. V lost 5 bases and J 5 bases, leaving 12 bases between the germline ends.

This clone was seen a single time. The chain couples TRBV7-2 to TRBJ2-7; D remains unclear. The germline V gene has CDR1 SGHTA and CDR2 FQGNSA. The CDR3 is 14 residues long. V lost 5 bases to trimming and J lost 3 bases, with 14 bases between them. The CDR3 bases are TGTGCCAGCAGCCCCTCCGGTGATGGCTACGAGCAGTACTTC. Protein: CASSPSGDGYEQYF.